This T cell receptor beta chain emerged from a study of blood T cell repertoires in COVID-19 (dated by TCRdb to the early 2020s). Study-level background: Samples covering the acute and convalescent phases of COVID-19 were provided by collaborators in the United States, Italy and Spain. A de-identified subject ID, COVID-19 status, age in years and sex were almost always included in the sample metadata. Where available, HLA class I and class II types were taken from metadata supplied by the sample provider and were not determined by assay-based typing. Samples came from the ongoing ImmuneRACE study (first 160 participants) plus 1,254 subjects from 6 global collaborators. The prospective study material was composed of cDNA or gDNA derived from T cells, B-cell-depleted T cells, or PBMCs. Deeply sampled blood TCRbeta repertoires from subjects exposed to, actively infected with, or recovered from COVID-19 were included in the dataset. The repertoires were released in a freely available public database intended as a resource for research on the immune response to SARS-CoV-2. Beyond this particular receptor, the publication reports: Clinical and demographic metadata were provided uncurated, with the amount varying by source and participant.

TCRbeta CDR3 regions were amplified from genomic DNA using the immunoSEQ Assay, a bias-controlled multiplex PCR. The original pipeline was this. The number of nucleated cells in each sample was estimated by amplification of reference gene primers within the assay. Sequence reads were collapsed and filtered to measure the absolute abundance of every unique TCRbeta CDR3 rearrangement. For each sample, productive Simpson clonality was calculated by taking the square root of Simpson's diversity index across productive rearrangements. The immuneACCESS repertoire file appears here via TCRdb, limited to in-frame rearrangements. These files lack a portion of the clones; in checked studies, under half of the deficit traces to unresolved V genes, and the cause of the others is not known. From that table come the V and J calls and clone size; the DNA was used to work out D and trimming. Recorded for this sample are around 250,000 clones; 80% to 85% of them occurred a single time. The top ten clonotypes cover 3.4% of the sample.

Enrolling through a virtual design, the prospective study's participants ranged in age from roughly 18 to 90 years and lived across roughly 24 United States geographic areas. In the prospective study, participants were assigned to cohorts based on the clinical history participants reported in a screening survey and a study questionnaire. Recovered participants in ImmuneRACE Cohort 3 were defined as having two consecutive negative NP/OP PCR tests, clearance from a healthcare professional, or resolution of symptoms. In the prospective study, mobile phlebotomists collected whole blood, serum and a nasopharyngeal or oropharyngeal swab from each participant. Participants in the prospective study had the option to provide additional blood draws and questionnaires over a roughly 2-month period. Before DNA extraction, blood samples from the prospective study were shipped at room temperature or frozen.

CDR1 and CDR2 were assigned from the germline V gene (reference sequence) as SEHNR and FQNEAQ. The CDR3, cysteine through phenylalanine, is 14 amino acids long. The read is trimmed to its CDR3 DNA, 42 bases read in frame from base 1. Trimming at the junction amounts to 1 base on V and 0 bases on J, and the germline ends lie 7 bases apart. In the case of this clone: What this receptor recognizes is not known. No clone much larger than this one lies a single base away; base qualities are absent. Other DNA sequences in this specimen translate into the identical CDR3.

The sequence came from a man aged 50 to 59 who had recovered from COVID-19. The sequenced sample consisted of PBMCs or T cells enriched from blood (not recorded which). The V and J segments used are TRBV7-9 and TRBJ2-7; TRBD2 is possibly the D segment (5 matching bases). The nucleotide sequence is TGTGCCAGCAGCTTAGGGAGGACCTCCTACGAGCAGTACTTC. Its translation reads: CASSLGRTSYEQYF.